This T cell receptor (beta chain) was captured by sequencing in a study of B cell selection in AIRE deficiency. Regulatory T cells were sorted as CD4+CD25hiCD127low/negative cells. General study findings and limits: About 30.6% of healthy-shared Treg TCRbeta sequences appeared in patient Tconv cells.

This table comes from immunoSEQ multiplex PCR, and its TCRdb copy is limited to in-frame clones, with some not included. In the table there are approximately 14,000 clones, approximately 94% of which are singletons. On this clone: Its specificity is unknown.

In germline, CDR1 is SEHNR, CDR2 FQNEAQ (reference sequence). The CDR3 has 14 residues. V was clipped by 7 bases and J by 1 base; unmatched bases: 3. The sample was Tregs sorted from PBMCs. The V and J genes are TRBV7-9 and TRBJ2-7; 11 nucleotides match TRBD2. The clonotype originates from a human donor with AIRE deficiency. The CDR3 DNA follows: TGTGCCAGCACGATAGCGGGAGGGTCCTACGAGCAGTACTTC. Residues: CASTIAGGSYEQYF.